This is a list of T cell receptor beta chains from one sample in a study of blood T cell repertoires in COVID-19. The protocol was immunoSEQ multiplex PCR, while the TCRdb copy is restricted to in-frame clones and leaves out a portion. The sample comprises 93,000 or so clones, over 65% of which are singletons, and more than 10% rests with the top ten. The sequenced sample was peripheral blood. The receptors originated from a human donor in a cohort sampled during active COVID-19. Each CDR3 is given with its conserved first and last residue. The D gene is left open where the match is weak. Where a row states a size, it is once, few, many or the class of an expanded clone; other rows omit it.

clone_size: .; d_call: TRBD1; j_call: TRBJ1-1; v_call: TRBV11-2; cdr3_aa: CASSPRDRGTTEAFF; cdr3_nt: TGTGCCAGCAGCCCCCGGGACAGGGGGACCACTGAAGCTTTCTTT
clone_size: .; d_call: .; j_call: TRBJ2-1; v_call: TRBV7-2; cdr3_aa: CASSLGAGYNEQFF; cdr3_nt: TGTGCCAGCAGCTTAGGGGCGGGCTACAATGAGCAGTTCTTC
clone_size: .; d_call: .; j_call: TRBJ2-1; v_call: TRBV19; cdr3_aa: CASSIRNEQFF; cdr3_nt: TGTGCCAGTAGTATACGGAATGAGCAGTTCTTC
clone_size: .; d_call: TRBD2; j_call: TRBJ2-3; v_call: TRBV19; cdr3_aa: CASSMTSGVTDTQYF; cdr3_nt: TGTGCCAGTAGTATGACTAGCGGGGTCACAGATACGCAGTATTTT
clone_size: .; d_call: .; j_call: TRBJ1-1; v_call: TRBV5-1; cdr3_aa: CASSREEKGPEAFF; cdr3_nt: TGCGCCAGCAGCCGAGAGGAGAAAGGCCCTGAAGCTTTCTTT
clone_size: .; d_call: .; j_call: TRBJ2-1; v_call: TRBV11-3; cdr3_aa: CASSRGGSGNEQFF; cdr3_nt: TGTGCCAGCAGCAGGGGGGGTAGCGGCAATGAGCAGTTCTTC
clone_size: once; d_call: .; j_call: TRBJ1-1; v_call: TRBV9; cdr3_aa: CASSPRWRGNTEAFF; cdr3_nt: TGTGCCAGCAGCCCCCGGTGGAGGGGGAACACTGAAGCTTTCTTT
clone_size: .; d_call: TRBD2; j_call: TRBJ2-7; v_call: TRBV7-2; cdr3_aa: CASSLLAGGKTYEQYF; cdr3_nt: TGTGCCAGCAGCTTACTAGCGGGGGGAAAAACCTACGAGCAGTACTTC
clone_size: .; d_call: TRBD2; j_call: TRBJ2-3; v_call: TRBV5-6; cdr3_aa: CASSGRTSGRGGTQYF; cdr3_nt: TGTGCCAGCAGCGGGCGGACTAGCGGTCGAGGGGGCACGCAGTATTTT
clone_size: .; d_call: TRBD2; j_call: TRBJ2-5; v_call: TRBV12-3/TRBV12-4; cdr3_aa: CATRGSGVGTQYF; cdr3_nt: TGTGCCACCCGGGGTAGCGGGGTGGGGACCCAGTACTTC
clone_size: .; d_call: .; j_call: TRBJ1-2; v_call: TRBV7-9; cdr3_aa: CASSLGGVAYGYTF; cdr3_nt: TGTGCCAGCAGCTTAGGGGGCGTTGCCTATGGCTACACCTTC
clone_size: .; d_call: TRBD2; j_call: TRBJ2-3; v_call: TRBV7-3; cdr3_aa: CASSVTSADTQYF; cdr3_nt: TGTGCCAGCAGCGTTACTAGCGCCGATACGCAGTATTTT
clone_size: .; d_call: .; j_call: TRBJ1-6; v_call: TRBV27; cdr3_aa: CASSPSGRGASPLHF; cdr3_nt: TGTGCCAGCAGCCCCTCTGGGCGCGGGGCATCACCCCTCCACTTT
clone_size: .; d_call: .; j_call: TRBJ2-7; v_call: TRBV28; cdr3_aa: CASRLQGYEQYF; cdr3_nt: TGTGCCAGCAGACTACAGGGTTACGAGCAGTACTTC
clone_size: .; d_call: TRBD2; j_call: TRBJ2-2; v_call: TRBV6-2/TRBV6-3; cdr3_aa: CASSSIGTSGGTNTGELFF; cdr3_nt: TGTGCCAGCAGTTCGATCGGGACTAGCGGGGGGACCAACACCGGGGAGCTGTTTTTT
clone_size: .; d_call: .; j_call: TRBJ2-2; v_call: TRBV12-3/TRBV12-4; cdr3_aa: CASTPGETGELFF; cdr3_nt: TGTGCCAGCACCCCGGGGGAAACCGGGGAGCTGTTTTTT